A selection of T cell receptor beta chains follows, all from one sample in a study of cytomegalovirus exposure and HLA in healthy donors. This table comes from immunoSEQ multiplex PCR, and its TCRdb copy is limited to in-frame clones, with some not included. Among tens of thousands of clones, 67% were seen once, and the ten largest hold about 2%. The material sequenced was PBMCs. These receptor sequences come from a man younger than 40 in good health and CMV-seronegative. Both conserved end residues are part of each CDR3. Fields, in order: J gene, V gene, clone size, D gene, CDR3 protein. The D gene is left open where the match is weak. Size is omitted from some rows. Given values are once, few, many or a class for expanded clones.

J: TRBJ1-4
V: TRBV6-6
size: few
D: .
CDR3: CASSSRRDEKLFF

J: TRBJ1-4
V: TRBV10-3
size: .
D: .
CDR3: CAISESARNEKLFF

J: TRBJ1-5
V: TRBV4-3
size: few
D: .
CDR3: CASSQFRASNQPQHF

J: TRBJ2-5
V: TRBV5-1
size: .
D: .
CDR3: CASSPGWGTQETQYF

J: TRBJ1-5
V: TRBV30
size: .
D: .
CDR3: CAWSLQGQPQHF

J: TRBJ1-4
V: TRBV29-1
size: .
D: TRBD1
CDR3: CSVGGQGGEKLFF

J: TRBJ1-3
V: TRBV29-1
size: few
D: TRBD1
CDR3: CSVANSGTGLSGNTIYF

J: TRBJ2-4
V: TRBV13
size: .
D: TRBD1
CDR3: CASSLRGYNIQYF

J: TRBJ1-2
V: TRBV21-1
size: .
D: .
CDR3: CASSNSGQGACGYTF

J: TRBJ2-1
V: TRBV4-2
size: .
D: TRBD2
CDR3: CASSRPPGTSGLSEQFF

J: TRBJ2-7
V: TRBV27
size: .
D: .
CDR3: CASSPGTSYEQYF

J: TRBJ2-1
V: TRBV14
size: .
D: .
CDR3: CASKESSYNEQFF

J: TRBJ1-4
V: TRBV5-8
size: .
D: TRBD1
CDR3: CASSLGQGTPNLEKLFF

J: TRBJ2-1
V: TRBV29-1
size: .
D: .
CDR3: CSVGETGVSEQFF

J: TRBJ2-5
V: TRBV19
size: .
D: TRBD2
CDR3: CASSIGLAGETQYF

J: TRBJ1-2
V: TRBV23-1
size: few
D: .
CDR3: CASRRGGNGYTF

J: TRBJ2-5
V: TRBV6-5
size: .
D: .
CDR3: CATHSAGPPAETQYF

J: TRBJ2-5
V: TRBV15
size: .
D: .
CDR3: CATSREAGGETQYF

J: TRBJ2-7
V: TRBV27
size: .
D: .
CDR3: CASSLWAGFGKYEQYF

J: TRBJ2-3
V: TRBV7-9
size: .
D: .
CDR3: CASSLRGSTDTQYF

J: TRBJ2-3
V: TRBV30
size: few
D: TRBD1
CDR3: CAWSIQGVYTQYF

J: TRBJ2-7
V: TRBV5-4
size: few
D: TRBD2
CDR3: CASSLTSGVISEQYF

J: TRBJ2-1
V: TRBV11-2
size: .
D: TRBD2
CDR3: CASSSAKVAGGGYEQFF

J: TRBJ1-1
V: TRBV2
size: .
D: TRBD1
CDR3: CASSGQGRVEAFF

J: TRBJ2-2
V: TRBV5-1
size: .
D: .
CDR3: CASSLERISGSSNTGELFF

J: TRBJ2-3
V: TRBV30
size: .
D: .
CDR3: CAWSVSALVEYF

J: TRBJ1-1
V: TRBV7-8
size: .
D: .
CDR3: CASSLSRARGTEAFF

J: TRBJ2-7
V: TRBV5-1
size: few
D: .
CDR3: CASSLVPQNNEQYF

J: TRBJ1-2
V: TRBV4-2
size: .
D: .
CDR3: CASSQEFVQGLGVVGYTF

J: TRBJ1-1
V: TRBV7-2
size: .
D: .
CDR3: CASSSRRGTEAFF

J: TRBJ1-5
V: TRBV4-1
size: .
D: TRBD1
CDR3: CASSQLDRGRNQPQHF

J: TRBJ2-1
V: TRBV28
size: .
D: .
CDR3: CATEPSARRGIQFF

J: TRBJ2-1
V: TRBV7-8
size: .
D: .
CDR3: CASSLIFDNEQFF

J: .
V: TRBV7-2
size: .
D: .
CDR3: CASSLALRGHYEQYF

J: TRBJ2-7
V: TRBV27
size: few
D: .
CDR3: CASSHNDLDEQYF

J: TRBJ2-7
V: TRBV27
size: once
D: TRBD2
CDR3: CASSLLRASGASAYEQYF

J: TRBJ1-4
V: TRBV30
size: few
D: TRBD1
CDR3: CAWGVGTGTEKLFF

J: TRBJ1-2
V: TRBV25-1
size: .
D: .
CDR3: CASSESRGNYGYTF

J: TRBJ1-1
V: TRBV28
size: .
D: .
CDR3: CASRLSGGAGAFF

J: TRBJ1-4
V: TRBV5-1
size: .
D: .
CDR3: CASSLAGGEEKLFF

J: TRBJ1-1
V: TRBV9
size: .
D: TRBD1
CDR3: CASSGRDRVTEAFF

J: TRBJ2-3
V: TRBV7-2
size: .
D: TRBD2
CDR3: CASSRPGGADTDTQYF

J: TRBJ1-1
V: TRBV18
size: .
D: TRBD1
CDR3: CASSPQGAMDTEAFF

J: TRBJ1-1
V: TRBV6-1
size: few
D: .
CDR3: CASSEPSARVGYTEAFF

J: TRBJ1-4
V: TRBV5-1
size: .
D: TRBD1
CDR3: CASSPADRADLGEKLFF